Each of the 10 T cell receptor beta chains below was sequenced from the same sample in a study of cytomegalovirus exposure and HLA in healthy donors (dated by TCRdb to the late 2010s). Library creation used the immunoSEQ multiplex PCR assay. The multiplex PCR relied on a mix of 60 forward primers for TCR Vbeta segments and 13 reverse primers for TCR Jbeta segments. Entries here come from immuneACCESS through TCRdb and include only in-frame sequences with V and J called. Some clones fail to appear in such tables; in the studies checked, an unresolved V gene covers under half of the shortfall, and the cause of the remainder is unknown. This sample gives a few hundred thousand clones in total; about 78% of them show up just once. The biggest ten clones account for 2.9% of the sample. Material: PBMCs. All receptors derive from a woman aged 25 to 45 in good health and CMV-seronegative.

The J gene is TRBJ1-1, the V gene TRBV13; 8 positions agree with TRBD1. V dropped 6 bases and J dropped 3; count of bases not matched to a gene: 3. The CDR3 totals 13 residues. Germline loops: CDR1 PRHDT, CDR2 FYEKMQ (reference sequence). CDR3 nucleotides: TGTGCCAGCAGACGGGACAGGCACACTGAAGCTTTCTTT. This gives the protein CASRRDRHTEAFF.

The chain uses TRBV19 and TRBJ1-1, with D unresolved. Germline-derived CDR1 and CDR2 are LNHDA and SQIVND (reference sequence). This CDR3 has 15 residues. Trimming took off 3 bases at V and 1 base at J, with 12 bases between the two ends. Here the CDR3 reads CASSIAPPGNTEAFF. DNA for the CDR3: TGTGCCAGTAGTATTGCACCCCCAGGGAACACTGAAGCTTTCTTT.

V and J are TRBV7-6 and TRBJ2-7; the match to TRBD2 covers 8 bases. Germline-derived CDR1 and CDR2 are SGHVS and FNYEAQ. The CDR3 spans 14 residues. V dropped 5 bases and J dropped 5; count of bases not matched to a gene: 8. DNA for the CDR3: TGTGCCAGCAGCACAGGCGGGGGGAGCAACGAGCAGTACTTC. Translated: CASSTGGGSNEQYF.

The chain has TRBV2 and TRBJ1-6; D is unresolved. CDR1 and CDR2 from the germline V gene are SNHLY and FYNNEI. The V end lost 7 bases, the J end lost 0 bases, and 7 bases lay between the germline ends. The CDR3 length is 14 residues. CDR3 protein: CASTVSSYNSPLHF. In nucleotides, the CDR3 is TGTGCCAGCACGGTGAGCTCCTATAATTCACCCCTCCACTTT.

The chain links TRBV21-1 to TRBJ1-2; TRBD1 is the table's D call, not checked against the DNA. TRBV21-1 is flagged as a pseudogene. The CDR3 is 14 amino acids. CDR3 coding DNA: TGTGCCAGCAGCAAAGCGGGGGACAGGGATGGCTACACCTTC. Translated: CASSKAGDRDGYTF.

The gene calls are TRBV5-1 and TRBJ2-5; D gene uncertain. CDR3 length: 13 amino acids. V gave up 4 bases and J gave up 5 bases, with 12 bases separating them. Germline V CDR1 and CDR2: SGHRS, YFSETQ. The CDR3 nucleotides read TGCGCCAGCAGCCAACTCCCTCGGGAGACCCAGTACTTC. It specifies CASSQLPRETQYF.

J is TRBJ2-5 and V is TRBV18; D unclear. The germline V and J ends were trimmed by 2 bases and 3 bases, with 10 bases remaining between them. The CDR3 has 14 residues. Germline CDR1 and CDR2: KGHSH and LQKENI. CDR3 DNA: TGTGCCAGCTCACCAGTTGGCCAGAAAGAGACCCAGTACTTC. Translation: CASSPVGQKETQYF.

V usage is TRBV5-1 and J usage is TRBJ2-1, with 9 nucleotides matching TRBD2. Germline V lookup: CDR1 SGHRS, CDR2 YFSETQ. The ends lost 4 bases at V and 3 bases at J; junction bases unmatched: 8. This CDR3 region has 16 residues. In DNA form, the CDR3 reads TGCGCCAGCAGCCCCGTTAGCGGGGGAGTCTACAATGAGCAGTTCTTC. Its translation: CASSPVSGGVYNEQFF.

The rearrangement joins TRBV6-5 to TRBJ2-5; 12 bases are shared with TRBD2. J lost 7 bases, V lost 4 bases, and 7 bases had no gene match. The CDR3 length is 15 residues. Germline V gene lookup returns CDR1 MNHEY and CDR2 SVGAGI. The CDR3 DNA reads TGTGCCAGCAGTTCCCCTAGCGGGGGGGATCGGACCCAGTACTTC. The encoded protein is CASSSPSGGDRTQYF.

The rearrangement uses TRBV7-9 and TRBJ1-1; the D gene is possibly TRBD1 (5 bases). V was trimmed by 4 bases and J by 0 bases, leaving 9 bases between them. Germline values: CDR1 SEHNR, CDR2 FQNEAQ (reference sequence). The CDR3 covers 14 residues. CDR3 DNA sequence: TGTGCCAGCAGCTCCCGGACACTGAACACTGAAGCTTTCTTT. Residues: CASSSRTLNTEAFF. Filled out from reference TRBV7-9 and TRBJ1-1, the complete variable domain reads DTGVSQNPRHKITKRGQNVTFRCDPISEHNRLYWYRQTLGQGPEFLTYFQNEAQLEKSRLLSDRFSAERPKGSFSTLEIQRTEQGDSAMYLCASSSRTLNTEAFFGQGTRLTVV.